This T cell receptor beta chain was sequenced during a study of tissue T cells after allogeneic stem cell transplantation. The data were produced by immunoSEQ multiplex PCR, yet TCRdb's version contains in-frame clones alone and is incomplete. The sample contains thousands of clones, around 50% of which appear only once. On this clone: Gene names are the mouse ones. Read coverage stops 1 residue before the CDR3 terminus; the germline J gene supplies the remainder.

CDR1 is SNHLY, CDR2 FYNGKV, per germline (reference sequence). The CDR3 is 17 amino acids. V trimming: 4 bases; J trimming: 0 bases; junction bases outside the gene matches: 4. Indicated time point: mouse harvest day 7 after allogeneic transplant. The graft held 10^6 splenic CD5+ T cells and 10^7 T-cell-depleted bone marrow cells. The source is a female BALB/c mouse given C57BL/6 T cells with graft-versus-host disease after an allogeneic hematopoietic cell transplant. The rearrangement uses TRBV3 and TRBJ2-4; 13 bases match TRBD2. Sequenced sample: gut tissue. The CDR3 DNA, read in part, is TGTGCCAGCAGCTCCCGGGACTGGGGGGGGAGTCAAAACACCTTGTAC. Translation: CASSSRDWGGSQNTLY. The whole CDR3 sequence reads CASSSRDWGGSQNTLYF.